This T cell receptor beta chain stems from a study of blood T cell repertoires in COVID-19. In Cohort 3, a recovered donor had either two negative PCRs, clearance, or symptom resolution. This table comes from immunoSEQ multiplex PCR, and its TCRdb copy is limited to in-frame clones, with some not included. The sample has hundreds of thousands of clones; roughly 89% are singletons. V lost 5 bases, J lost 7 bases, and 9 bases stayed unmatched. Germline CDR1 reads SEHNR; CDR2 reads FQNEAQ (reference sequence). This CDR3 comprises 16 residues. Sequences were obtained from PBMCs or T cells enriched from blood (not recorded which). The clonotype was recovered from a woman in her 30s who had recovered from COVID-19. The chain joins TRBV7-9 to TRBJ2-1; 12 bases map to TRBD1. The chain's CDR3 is CASSHSGTGGRNEQFF. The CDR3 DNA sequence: TGTGCCAGCAGCCACTCCGGGACAGGGGGCCGGAATGAGCAGTTCTTC.